This TCR beta chain was profiled in a study of sequential checkpoint blockade in melanoma. Study-wide background: After both sequences, patients received maintenance nivolumab.

The treatment is: randomized to nivolumab then ipilimumab (arm A) or the reverse (arm B). No patient had prior DNA-damaging chemotherapy. Sorted cells were live CD3+CD8+, lacking CD19 and CD56, from PBMCs. Profiled with immunoSEQ multiplex PCR; TCRdb holds only in-frame clones, not every one. The sample consists of 12,000 or so clones, approximately 80% of them appearing once. The germline gives CDR1 SGHDT, CDR2 YYEEEE. Trimming removed 0 bases from V and 0 bases from J, with 10 bases in between. The CDR3 has 16 residues. The chain joins TRBV5-6 to TRBJ2-1, with a tentative D call TRBD2 (6 bases). This receptor was identified in a human donor with melanoma. Sequenced material: CD8+ T cells sorted from blood (inferred from file names), taken from a patient given nivolumab and ipilimumab in sequence. The CDR3 DNA is TGTGCCAGCAGCTTGGAACGGGGGAGCTCCTACAATGAGCAGTTCTTC. This gives the protein CASSLERGSSYNEQFF. The whole variable domain, filled in from reference TRBV5-6 and TRBJ2-1, reads DAGVTQSPTHLIKTRGQQVTLRCSPKSGHDTVSWYQQALGQGPQFIFQYYEEEERQRGNFPDRFSGHQFPNYSSELNVNALLLGDSALYLCASSLERGSSYNEQFFGPGTRLTVL.